What follows are 18 T cell receptor beta chains derived from one specimen sequenced in a study of long-term antiretroviral therapy in people with HIV. At the survey level, the v3.0 immunoSEQ assay was run. The protocol was immunoSEQ multiplex PCR, while the TCRdb copy is restricted to in-frame clones and leaves out a portion. In the table there are roughly 16,000 clones, 70% to 85% of which are singletons. The source material was unsorted PBMCs, sampled 2.1 years after starting antiretroviral therapy. Receptor source: a man aged 40-50 years with HIV.

J is TRBJ1-5 and V is TRBV15; TRBD1 matches at 9 bases. The V and J ends lost 1 base and 5 bases, in that order; junction bases with no gene match: 24. CDR3 length: 22 amino acids. Germline CDR1 is LNHNV and CDR2 is YYDKDF (reference sequence). Written as DNA, the CDR3 is TGTGCCACCAGCAGAGTTTTGGCGTCTTCGGGACAGGGTTCCTTAGGCGATCAGCCCCAGCATTTT. Translation: CATSRVLASSGQGSLGDQPQHF.

This clone was counted only a few times. CDR3 in amino acids: CASSFGTNYGYTF. The CDR3 coding sequence is TGTGCCAGCAGCTTTGGAACTAACTATGGCTACACCTTC. This chain uses TRBV7-9 with TRBJ1-2; D not resolved. V was trimmed by 3 bases and J by 0 bases, leaving 5 bases between them. CDR1 SEHNR and CDR2 FQNEAQ come from the germline V gene (reference sequence). This CDR3 is 13 amino acids long.

This clone came up a few times. The chain uses TRBV30 and TRBJ1-2; no reliable D call. Germline V gene sequence: CDR1 GTSNPN, CDR2 SVGIG (reference sequence). V lost 2 bases and J 0 bases, leaving 10 bases between the germline ends. This CDR3 spans 14 amino acids. CDR3 sequence (DNA): TGTGCCTGGAGTATGGGAAATACTAACTATGGCTACACCTTC. This codes for CAWSMGNTNYGYTF.

This clone was picked up a small number of times. The gene calls are TRBV4-1 and TRBJ1-5; D remains unclear. Trimming took 0 bases from V and 2 from J, leaving 5 bases between them. This CDR3 contains 14 residues. Germline V gene data show CDR1 as MGHRA and CDR2 as YSYEKL. Here the CDR3 DNA reads TGCGCCAGCAGCCAAGAGGTGGGCAATCAGCCCCAGCATTTT. Its protein product is CASSQEVGNQPQHF.

The genes are TRBV15 and TRBJ1-1; tentative D call: TRBD1 (5 bases). V was shortened by 4 bases and J by 6 bases, with 9 bases between the two germline ends. The CDR3 is 12 residues long. Germline CDR1 is LNHNV and CDR2 is YYDKDF (reference sequence). The CDR3 loop is CATSTSGSEAFF. Written as DNA, the CDR3 is TGTGCCACCAGCACCTCAGGGTCTGAAGCTTTCTTT.

The rearrangement uses TRBV6-5 and TRBJ1-2; D possibly corresponds to TRBD1 (5 bases). The CDR3 length is 15 residues. CDR1 and CDR2 from the germline V gene are MNHEY and SVGAGI. The ends were cut back, 0 bases at V and 3 bases at J, with 11 bases in the middle. The DNA of the CDR3 is TGTGCCAGCAGTTACTCTATAGGGGAGGACTATGGCTACACCTTC. Translating gives CASSYSIGEDYGYTF.

This clone appeared a single time. The chain is built from TRBV25-1 and TRBJ1-3, with D possibly TRBD1 on 6 matching bases. The length of the CDR3 is 13 residues. Trimming shortened V by 3 bases and J by 8 bases, and 11 bases separated the two germline ends. Looked up from germline, CDR1 is MGHDK and CDR2 is SYGVNS. The CDR3 loop reads CASSEGGRHTIYF. The CDR3 region has the DNA TGTGCCAGCAGTGAGGGGGGGCGTCACACCATATATTTT.

CDR3 sequence: CASSRTENYGYTF. CDR3 DNA: TGTGCCAGCAGTCGGACAGAAAACTATGGCTACACCTTC. The genes are TRBV6-5 and TRBJ1-2; possible D gene TRBD1, 6 bases. CDR1 and CDR2 from the germline V gene are MNHEY and SVGAGI. This CDR3 region has 13 residues. The V gene lost 5 bases and the J gene lost 2 bases, with 9 bases spanning the gap.

J is TRBJ2-3 and V is TRBV5-4; 12 bases fit TRBD1. Unmatched junction bases numbered 6, after V lost 3 bases and J lost 4 bases. Germline assignment: CDR1 SGHNT and CDR2 YYREEE (reference sequence). This CDR3 spans 16 amino acids. This CDR3 is CASSWGQGALADTQYF. CDR3 DNA: TGTGCCAGCAGCTGGGGACAGGGGGCGCTGGCAGATACGCAGTATTTT.

This sequence joins TRBV4-1 and TRBJ1-1; 8 bases line up with TRBD1. CDR1 is MGHRA and CDR2 is YSYEKL in the germline V gene. J was trimmed by 11 bases and V by 1 base; bases with no gene match: 12. The CDR3 has 15 amino acids. The CDR3 protein is CASSQAGQALFGAFF. In DNA, the CDR3 is TGCGCCAGCAGCCAAGCGGGACAGGCCTTGTTTGGGGCTTTCTTT.

V and J are TRBV15 and TRBJ1-5; 9 bases are a match to TRBD1. The CDR3 runs 16 residues. Looked up from germline, CDR1 is LNHNV and CDR2 is YYDKDF (reference sequence). V lost 1 base, J lost 0 bases, and 1 base stayed unmatched. The CDR3 nucleotides are TGTGCCACCAGCAGAGGGACAGGGGATAGCAATCAGCCCCAGCATTTT. This codes for CATSRGTGDSNQPQHF.

The chain couples TRBV27 to TRBJ2-1, with TRBD2 matching over 7 bases. Germline V gene sequence: CDR1 MNHEY, CDR2 SMNVEV (reference sequence). J lost 6 bases, V lost 6 bases, and 5 bases had no gene match. This CDR3 is built from 13 residues. CDR3 region: CASRLLARNEQFF. The CDR3 DNA sequence: TGTGCCAGCAGGCTACTAGCGCGCAATGAGCAGTTCTTC.

This chain uses TRBV30 with TRBJ2-2; the D is unclear. The CDR3 extends over 13 amino acids. Germline loops: CDR1 GTSNPN, CDR2 SVGIG (reference sequence). V was cut by 4 bases and J by 2 bases, with 8 bases left in between. The CDR3 region has the DNA TGTGCCTGGACGATGGAAAACACCGGGGAGCTGTTTTTT. Translation: CAWTMENTGELFF.

This clone has just one count. Other DNA variants within this sample encode the same CDR3. This chain uses TRBV27 with TRBJ2-7, with D possibly TRBD2 on 6 matching bases. The CDR3 sequence is 13 residues long. Deletions cut 2 bases from V and 1 base from J, with 6 bases between. CDR1 and CDR2 from the germline V gene are MNHEY and SMNVEV (reference sequence). The CDR3 loop is CASSLGGSYEQYF. As DNA, the CDR3 is TGTGCCAGCAGTTTAGGGGGGTCCTACGAGCAGTACTTC.

This sequence joins TRBV12-5 and TRBJ1-1; D remains unclear. V was cut by 0 bases and J by 1 base, with 9 bases left in between. Germline assignment: CDR1 LGHNT and CDR2 FRNRAP. The CDR3 consists of 15 residues. CDR3 amino acids: CASGLVTNGNTEAFF. The CDR3 nucleotides read TGTGCTAGTGGTTTGGTCACGAACGGGAACACTGAAGCTTTCTTT. Together with reference TRBV12-5 and TRBJ1-1, the CDR3 gives the full variable domain: DARVTQTPRHKVTEMGQEVTMRCQPILGHNTVFWYRQTMMQGLELLAYFRNRAPLDDSGMPKDRFSAEMPDATLATLKIQPSEPRDSAVYFCASGLVTNGNTEAFFGQGTRLTVV.

Only one count was recorded for this clone. V and J are TRBV29-1 and TRBJ1-1; 11 nucleotides align to TRBD1. The germline CDR1 and CDR2 sequences are SQVTM and ANQGSEA. This CDR3 region has 14 residues. J was trimmed by 0 bases and V by 6 bases; bases with no gene match: 3. The chain's CDR3 is CSVGDRGVNTEAFF. DNA for the CDR3: TGCAGCGTGGGGGACAGGGGGGTGAACACTGAAGCTTTCTTT.

In this sample, this clone turned up once. The CDR3 DNA is TGTGCCAGCAGATCCTCCTTTGAGCAGTACTTC. Protein: CASRSSFEQYF. The chain recombines TRBV27 with TRBJ2-7; unclear D gene. V lost 6 bases to trimming and J lost 7 bases, with 10 bases between them. CDR1 MNHEY and CDR2 SMNVEV come from the germline V gene (reference sequence). CDR3 length: 11 residues.

The J gene is TRBJ2-7, the V gene TRBV30; possible D gene TRBD1, 6 bases. Germline CDR1 reads GTSNPN; CDR2 reads SVGIG (reference sequence). V was cut by 4 bases and J by 7 bases, with 17 bases left in between. There are 13 residues in the CDR3. The CDR3 is CAWTNRQRGEQYF. The DNA for the CDR3 is TGTGCCTGGACCAACCGCCAAAGGGGGGAGCAGTACTTC.